This T cell receptor beta chain was sequenced during a study of blood T cell repertoires in COVID-19. The overall study: The United States, Italy and Spain were the sources of the acute and convalescent COVID-19 samples.

The Seattle patients joined while their infection was active and were tracked longitudinally afterward. Sequencing was performed with immunoSEQ multiplex PCR; in TCRdb, only in-frame clones are kept and a portion is missing. This repertoire shows a few hundred thousand clones, approximately 78% found once; its top ten account for 7% to 10%. Trimming removed 4 bases from V and 5 bases from J, with 12 bases in between. Per the germline V gene, CDR1 is LNHDA and CDR2 is SQIVND (reference sequence). CDR3 length equals 15 residues. The receptor was derived from a woman aged 80 or over with COVID-19, enrolled during active disease. Sequencing used peripheral blood. The genes are TRBV19 and TRBJ1-6; unclear D gene. CDR3 region: CASSRPLVDNSPLHF. The CDR3 DNA reads as TGTGCCAGTAGTAGGCCGCTCGTGGATAATTCACCCCTCCACTTT.